This T cell receptor beta chain appears in the sequencing data of a study of CD8 T cells in ankylosing spondylitis. This clonotype has ten or more counts. Its antigen is still unknown. The authors made TCR beta libraries by quantitative 5'-RACE with molecular barcodes. TCRdb fed the 5' RACE reads into MiXCR, producing one record per CDR3 protein. Counted here are a few hundred thousand distinct CDR3 sequences, 8% to 11% occurring once; the ten biggest clones make up 21%. General study results and limits: Reportedly, significant enrichment of disease-linked clones occurred in matched ankylosing spondylitis synovial fluid. Among TCR beta sequences, a motif of 7 to 9 highly homologous variants appeared characteristic of ankylosing spondylitis blood. As for the disease-linked clones, they showed a CD8+ phenotype and occurred at relatively low frequencies in peripheral blood.

The CDR3 spans 13 residues. The germline CDR1 and CDR2 sequences are SGDLS and YYNGEE. Deletions cut 3 bases from V and 0 bases from J, with 6 bases between. Source material: blood, either unsorted or a sorted T cell fraction (not recorded which). The TCR comes from a male donor with ankylosing spondylitis or in good health (not recorded which). V and J are TRBV9 and TRBJ1-1; no definite D call. The CDR3 here is CASSATMNTEAFF. CDR3 nucleotide sequence: TGTGCCAGCAGCGCTACCATGAACACTGAAGCTTTCTTT.